This T cell receptor beta chain emerged from a study of blood T cell repertoires in COVID-19. In regard to this clone: This sample also contains other DNA sequences that code for the same CDR3.

Clones were read by immunoSEQ multiplex PCR, and TCRdb kept only the in-frame ones, dropping some. Here the sample spans approximately 250,000 clones, about four fifths being singletons. This receptor was taken from a woman in her forties who had recovered from COVID-19. Input material: peripheral blood.

DNA for the CDR3: TGTGCCAGCAGCCAAGGGCCCGGGGAGCTGTTTTTT. This codes for CASSQGPGELFF. The V call is TRBV3-1 (or the pseudogene TRBV3-2), the J call TRBJ2-2; unclear D gene. Per the germline V gene, CDR1 is LGHDT and CDR2 is YNNKEL (reference sequence). Trimming took off 1 base at V and 6 bases at J, with 3 bases between the two ends. The CDR3 runs to 12 residues.